These 4 T cell receptor beta chains were all obtained from the same sample, sequenced in a study of T cell clonality in common variable immunodeficiency. Study-level points and caveats: Fewer deletions and N-nucleotide insertions were reportedly seen in common variable immunodeficiency TCR beta sequences.

These receptors lack a known antigen. Some clones are missing from TCRdb's copy, which holds only in-frame ones; the method was immunoSEQ multiplex PCR. Sampling found about 17,000 clones, none seen once. The specimen was peripheral blood mononuclear cells. Receptor source: a human donor with common variable immunodeficiency.

This clone occurred many times. The read terminates 3 residues ahead of where the CDR3 ends, so the germline J gene completes it. The V gene is TRBV19, the J gene TRBJ2-3, with D hard to call. Germline lookup yields CDR1 LNHDA and CDR2 SQIVND (reference sequence). This CDR3 contains 13 residues. Trimming took off 1 base at V and 6 bases at J, with 8 bases between the two ends. The CDR3 DNA, read in part, is TGTGCCAGTAGTATAGGACTCCTGGATACG. Translating gives CASSIGLLDT. The entire CDR3 protein is CASSIGLLDTQYF.

This clone was seen repeatedly, ten times or more. The CDR3 extends 3 residues past the end of the read, so its final part is completed from the germline J gene. This chain connects TRBV28 to TRBJ1-2; unclear D gene. V lost 2 bases and J lost 0, with 10 bases in between. Per the germline V gene, CDR1 is MDHEN and CDR2 is SYDVKM. The CDR3 extends over 15 amino acids. This CDR3 is CASSLGGQPNYGYTF. The part of the CDR3 DNA that was read is TGTGCCAGCAGTTTAGGCGGGCAGCCTAACTATGGC.

Details on this clone: With the read ending 3 residues before the CDR3 end, the germline J gene is used to fill in that end. The gene calls are TRBV6-2 or TRBV6-3 and TRBJ2-5, with D possibly matching TRBD1 (5 bases). The CDR3 extends over 13 amino acids. Trimming removed 2 bases from V and 3 bases from J, with 7 bases in between. The germline CDR1 and CDR2 sequences are MNHEY and SVGEGT. CDR3 DNA (partial): TGTGCCAGCAGTTACAGGGGAAAAGAGACC. Its protein is CASSYRGKET. The whole CDR3 sequence is CASSYRGKETQYF.

This clone was detected ten times or more. The read falls 3 residues short of the CDR3 end, and the missing part is taken from the germline J gene. Other DNA sequences of this sample code for an identical CDR3. This sequence joins TRBV7-2 and TRBJ2-5; 8 bases line up with TRBD1. The CDR3 has 14 amino acids. The germline V gene encodes CDR1 SGHTA and CDR2 FQGNSA. V dropped 10 bases and J dropped 1; count of bases not matched to a gene: 8. The sequenced part of the CDR3 DNA is TGTGCCATCGACAGGGGTGTTGTCCAAGAGACC. Translation: CAIDRGVVQET. The CDR3 reads in full as CAIDRGVVQETQYF.